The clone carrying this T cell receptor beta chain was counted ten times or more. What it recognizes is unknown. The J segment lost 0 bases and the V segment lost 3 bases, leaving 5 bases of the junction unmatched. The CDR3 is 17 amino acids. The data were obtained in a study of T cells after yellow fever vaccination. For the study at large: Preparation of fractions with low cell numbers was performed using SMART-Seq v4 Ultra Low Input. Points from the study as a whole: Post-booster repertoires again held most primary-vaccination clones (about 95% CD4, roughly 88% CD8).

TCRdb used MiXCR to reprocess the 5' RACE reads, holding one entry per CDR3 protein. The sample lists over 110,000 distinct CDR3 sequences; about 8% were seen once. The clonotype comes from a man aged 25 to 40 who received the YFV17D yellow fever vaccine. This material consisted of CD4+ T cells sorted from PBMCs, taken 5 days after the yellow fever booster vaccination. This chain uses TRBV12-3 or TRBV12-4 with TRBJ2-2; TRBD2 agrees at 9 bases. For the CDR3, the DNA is TGTGCCAGCAGTTTTTGGGCTAGCGGGACGAACACCGGGGAGCTGTTTTTT. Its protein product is CASSFWASGTNTGELFF.